The entry below gives a single TCR beta chain sequence along with its context. What it binds is unknown. The V end was cut by 6 bases, the J end by 4 bases, with 12 bases between. The V gene's germline CDR1 is SGHRS and CDR2 YFSETQ. The CDR3 spans 13 residues. The sample is drawn from a study of shared clonotypes between healthy human individuals. Whole-study findings and limits: Four donors held 5% to 5.5% of naive CD4 clonotypes in common. Estimated clonotype richness was generally higher in naive than memory subsets.

In the authors' methods: Owing to the provision of junction-only sequences devoid of quality scores by immunoSEQ, filtering differed. The assay was immunoSEQ multiplex PCR, and TCRdb's table has in-frame clones only and misses some. That table is the source of V, J and clone size, and D and trimming were worked out from the DNA. Here the sample spans about 380,000 clones, about 96% being singletons. The sequencing sample was made of memory CD8+ T cells sorted from blood. The subset is: CD45RO+ cells pooled with CCR7-negative TemRA cells. The rearrangement joins TRBV5-1 to TRBJ2-3; perhaps TRBD1 as D (6 bases). The clonotype comes from a man between 25 and 39 years old in good health. CDR3 in DNA: TGCGCCAGCAACAGGGATAACGCAGATACGCAGTATTTT. Protein product: CASNRDNADTQYF.